A selection of T cell receptor beta chains follows, all from one sample in a study of vaccination effects on CD4 cells after COVID-19. Measured with immunoSEQ multiplex PCR; TCRdb has only the in-frame clones, and not every one. The sample has just under 75,000 clones; approximately 72% are singletons. The antigens these receptors bind are not known. This sample comprised CD4+ T cells from PBMCs cultured with HCoV-NL63 spike peptides, obtained before COVID-19 vaccination. These TCRs come from a human donor who received a COVID-19 vaccine. Each CDR3 is given with its conserved first and last residue. The D gene is left open where the match is weak. Clone size appears in some rows only: once, few, many, or a class for an expanded clone.

>-|TRBJ1-1|-|TRBV5-6
TGTGCCAGCAGCTTGGATGGCCCAGGGGAGGTGAACACTGAAGCTTTCTTT
CASSLDGPGEVNTEAFF
>-|TRBJ1-6|-|TRBV9
TGTGCCAGCACCCGGGACGGTGGTTCACCCCTCCACTTT
CASTRDGGSPLHF
>few|TRBJ1-3|-|TRBV5-6
TGTGCCAGCAGCTTGGCGTGGCAGGGAAATGGAAACACCATATATTTT
CASSLAWQGNGNTIYF
>-|TRBJ2-2|-|TRBV5-1
TGCGCCAGCAGCTGGATTAAAACCGGGGAGCTGTTTTTT
CASSWIKTGELFF
>-|TRBJ1-3|-|TRBV4-3
TGCGCCAGCAGCCAAGCCCAACCGACGTCTTCAGGGCCTGGAAACACCATATATTTT
CASSQAQPTSSGPGNTIYF
>once|TRBJ1-3|TRBD1|TRBV29-1
TGCAGCGCGGGACAGGTCTCTGGAAACACCATATATTTT
CSAGQVSGNTIYF
>once|TRBJ2-2|-|TRBV18
TGTGCCAGCTCACCGGTTCGACAGGTGAACACCGGGGAGCTGTTTTTT
CASSPVRQVNTGELFF
>-|TRBJ1-6|TRBD1|TRBV5-4
TGTGCCAGCAGCTTGCTGGGACAGGGGATATATAATTCACCCCTCCACTTT
CASSLLGQGIYNSPLHF
>-|TRBJ2-2|-|TRBV7-6
TGTGCCAGCAGCTTAGCGAGGTCCAGGAACACCGGGGAGCTGTTTTTT
CASSLARSRNTGELFF
>few|TRBJ2-2|-|TRBV6-5
TGTGCCAGCAGTTACTCCCGGGCCCAGGCCGGGGAGCTGTTTTTT
CASSYSRAQAGELFF
>-|TRBJ2-5|TRBD1|TRBV24-1
TGTGCCACCAGTGACCCGACAGGGCAAGAGACCCAGTACTTC
CATSDPTGQETQYF
>-|TRBJ1-5|-|TRBV24-1
TGTGCCACCAGTGTGAGGGGGGGTGGCAATCAGCCCCAGCATTTT
CATSVRGGGNQPQHF
>-|TRBJ1-6|TRBD1|TRBV9
TGTGCCAGCAGCCGATTCCAGGGGGTCAGGGCACCCCTCCACTTT
CASSRFQGVRAPLHF
>few|TRBJ1-4|-|TRBV24-1
TGTGCCACCAGTGATTCGGCAGGGTCAGGTGAAAAACTGTTTTTT
CATSDSAGSGEKLFF
>-|TRBJ1-5|-|TRBV5-5
TGTGCCAGCAGGAGGACAGCGAGCAATCAGCCCCAGCATTTT
CASRRTASNQPQHF
>-|TRBJ1-4|TRBD1|TRBV6-5
TGTGCCAGCAGTTACTCGATGACAGGGAATGAAAAACTGTTTTTT
CASSYSMTGNEKLFF
>-|TRBJ2-5|TRBD2|TRBV5-8
TGTGCCAGCAGCTTGGGACTAGCGGGGGTCTCCCAAGAGACCCAGTACTTC
CASSLGLAGVSQETQYF
>-|TRBJ1-1|-|TRBV19
TGTGCCAGTAGTATCCCGGGAAGCACTGAAGCTTTCTTT
CASSIPGSTEAFF
>-|TRBJ2-3|-|TRBV11-2
TGTGCCAGCAGCTTAGGTCGGAGGGGGGACCCAGATACGCAGTATTTT
CASSLGRRGDPDTQYF
>-|TRBJ1-4|TRBD1|TRBV25-1
TGTGCCAGCAGGGATCCAGGGGGCGGAAGTGAAAAACTGTTTTTT
CASRDPGGGSEKLFF
>-|TRBJ2-2|TRBD1|TRBV18
TGTGCCAGCTCACCAACGGGACAGACCGGGGAGCTGTTTTTT
CASSPTGQTGELFF
>few|TRBJ1-5|-|TRBV5-1
TGCGCCAGCAGCTTGAATGGCGCAGAAAATCAGCCCCAGCATTTT
CASSLNGAENQPQHF
>-|TRBJ1-2|TRBD1|TRBV29-1
TGCAGCGTAGTCGGGACAGGCTCTAACTATGGCTACACCTTC
CSVVGTGSNYGYTF
>-|TRBJ2-1|-|TRBV19
TGTGCCAGTAGGAAGGGGCCCTACAATGAGCAGTTCTTC
CASRKGPYNEQFF
>-|TRBJ2-1|-|TRBV24-1
TGTGCCACCAGTGATGCCGGGACTTTGCAGTTCTTC
CATSDAGTLQFF
>-|TRBJ1-5|-|TRBV19
TGTGCCAGTACTACTGGAATGGGCAATCAGCCCCAGCATTTT
CASTTGMGNQPQHF
>-|TRBJ1-1|-|TRBV6-5
TGTGCCACCCCAGGGTTCGACCCAAACACTGAAGCTTTCTTT
CATPGFDPNTEAFF
>-|TRBJ2-5|TRBD1|TRBV6-5
TGTGCCAGCAGCGGACAGGGCCTTTGGAAGACCCAGTACTTC
CASSGQGLWKTQYF
>once|TRBJ2-5|TRBD2|TRBV6-5
TGTGCCAGCCAGAGAACGGGGGGGGCTGAAGAGACCCAGTACTTC
CASQRTGGAEETQYF
>-|TRBJ2-3|TRBD2|TRBV2
TGTGCCAGCAGGACCCTCGAGCGGGGGTGGACAGATACGCAGTATTTT
CASRTLERGWTDTQYF
>few|TRBJ2-3|-|TRBV7-3
TGTGCCAGCAGCTTAAGGGCATCGCCAGATACGCAGTATTTT
CASSLRASPDTQYF
>-|TRBJ1-4|-|TRBV25-1
TGTGCCAGCAGTGAGGAGGTTTGGGGCAGGGCAGGGGAAAAACTGTTTTTT
CASSEEVWGRAGEKLFF
>-|TRBJ1-6|TRBD1|TRBV5-4
TGTGCCAGCAGCTCCGGGACAGTAAATTCACCCCTCCACTTT
CASSSGTVNSPLHF
>-|TRBJ1-1|TRBD1|TRBV27
TGTGCCAGCAGTTTAAGAACAGGGGCCCCTGAAGCTTTCTTT
CASSLRTGAPEAFF
>-|TRBJ2-2|TRBD2|TRBV13
TGTGCCAGCAGCTTACGCCGGGGGGTGAACACCGGGGAGCTGTTTTTT
CASSLRRGVNTGELFF
>-|TRBJ1-3|-|TRBV18
TGTGCCAGCTCACCACCAGGCAGGTCCGGAAACACCATATATTTT
CASSPPGRSGNTIYF
>-|TRBJ1-1|-|TRBV27
TGTGCCAGCAGTGACAGAAGACAGGACGCGAGGGAAGCTTTCTTT
CASSDRRQDAREAFF
>-|TRBJ1-6|TRBD1|TRBV6-4
TGTGCCAGCAGTAGAGATCCGACAGGGGGCTCCTATAATTCACCCCTCCACTTT
CASSRDPTGGSYNSPLHF
>-|TRBJ1-4|TRBD1|TRBV28
TGTGCCAGCAGTGTAATCGGGACAGGGGACGAAAAACTGTTTTTT
CASSVIGTGDEKLFF
>-|TRBJ1-5|-|TRBV7-2
TGTGCCAGCAGCTTACAGGATAGCAAGCCCCAGCATTTT
CASSLQDSKPQHF
>-|TRBJ2-1|-|TRBV24-1
TGTGCCACCAGTGCCACGGGGGCGCGGGGCTCCTACAATGAGCAGTTCTTC
CATSATGARGSYNEQFF
>-|TRBJ2-5|-|TRBV19
TGTGCCAGTAGTATTACGCGGGGTGGGGGACAAGAGACCCAGTACTTC
CASSITRGGGQETQYF
>-|TRBJ2-2|-|TRBV6-5
TGTGCCAGCAGCTCCGCCGGGCCCACCGGGGAGCTGTTTTTT
CASSSAGPTGELFF
>-|TRBJ1-2|-|TRBV28
TGTGCCAGCAGTTTAAATCAGGGGCGGAATGGCTACACCTTC
CASSLNQGRNGYTF
>-|TRBJ2-3|TRBD2|TRBV6-5
TGTGCCAGCAATCTAGCGGGGGGGCGAACAGATACGCAGTATTTT
CASNLAGGRTDTQYF
>-|TRBJ1-6|-|TRBV3-1/TRBV3-2
TGTGCCAGCAGCCAATATGGGGGGGGTTCACCCCTCCACTTT
CASSQYGGGSPLHF
>-|TRBJ1-1|-|TRBV19
TGTGCCAGTAGTATGGATGGGGGGGTTACTGAAGCTTTCTTT
CASSMDGGVTEAFF
>few|TRBJ1-2|TRBD1|TRBV30
TGTGCCTGGAGGGACACAGGGGGCGCTGGCTACACCTTC
CAWRDTGGAGYTF
>-|TRBJ2-2|TRBD2|TRBV30
TGTGCCTGGAGTGTCACGGGACTAGCGGGGATAGCGGTCACCGGGGAGCTGTTTTTT
CAWSVTGLAGIAVTGELFF
>once|TRBJ1-3|TRBD1|TRBV27
TGTGCCAGCAGCCGATCCGGGACAGGGGTTAACACCATATATTTT
CASSRSGTGVNTIYF
>few|TRBJ1-6|-|TRBV10-2
TGCGCCAGCAGTGGGTCCGGGGCCCATAATTCACCCCTCCACTTT
CASSGSGAHNSPLHF
>-|TRBJ2-2|-|TRBV24-1
TGTGCCACCAGCCAAGGGTGGAACACCGGGGAGCTGTTTTTT
CATSQGWNTGELFF
>-|TRBJ2-3|TRBD2|TRBV19
TGTGCCACCCGCCCGGGGGGAGGTCAGGAGGTAGATACGCAGTATTTT
CATRPGGGQEVDTQYF